This TCR beta chain was identified during a study of blood T cell repertoires in COVID-19. J was trimmed by 10 bases and V by 1 base; bases with no gene match: 15. This CDR3 has 18 amino acids. Looked up from germline, CDR1 is MGHRA and CDR2 is YSYEKL. Method: immunoSEQ multiplex PCR; TCRdb's copy keeps in-frame clones and lacks some. In the table there are roughly 78,000 clones, 88% of which are singletons. The table lists this clone with a few counts. Sequencing was carried out using peripheral blood. The receptor comes from a man aged 50 or older with acute or convalescent COVID-19. The rearrangement links TRBV4-1 to TRBJ1-6, with TRBD1 matching over 8 bases. CDR3 nucleotides: TGCGCCAGCAGCCAAGTCCGACAGGGGATTGACAGTAAATCACCCCTCCACTTT. It translates to CASSQVRQGIDSKSPLHF.